The next 18 T cell receptor beta chains were all read from a single sample in a study of T cell repertoires in cytomegalovirus infection. TCRdb ran MiXCR on the reads and lists one entry per CDR3 protein. Altogether approximately 390,000 distinct CDR3 sequences are present, roughly 36% being singletons, with the ten largest covering roughly 13%. These receptors' targets are unknown. The starting material was cultured PBMCs, obtained from culture after CMV antigen stimulation. Receptors originate from a human donor in good health (CMV status not recorded). Some clones in this sample may be carry-over from other donors' samples.

The V call is TRBV2, the J call TRBJ2-2; 7 bases map to TRBD2. V lost 7 bases, J lost 0 bases, and 5 bases stayed unmatched. Germline V gene sequence: CDR1 SNHLY, CDR2 FYNNEI. The CDR3 sequence is 15 residues long. CDR3 residues: CASTLAATNTGELFF. The CDR3 DNA follows: TGTGCCAGCACCCTAGCGGCAACGAACACCGGGGAGCTGTTTTTT. Supplemented by reference TRBV2 and TRBJ2-2, the full variable domain reads EPEVTQTPSHQVTQMGQEVILRCVPISNHLYFYWYRQILGQKVEFLVSFYNNEISEKSEIFDDQFSVERPDGSNFTLKIRSTKLEDSAMYFCASTLAATNTGELFFGEGSRLTVL.

The genes are TRBV7-8 and TRBJ2-5; D gene uncertain. V was trimmed by 2 bases and J by 5 bases, leaving 18 bases between them. The length of the CDR3 is 16 residues. CDR1 and CDR2 from the germline V gene are SGHVS and FQNEAQ. For the CDR3, the DNA is TGTGCCAGCAGCTTAAACGGGCCAACCTCCCGGGAGACCCAGTACTTC. Its translation is CASSLNGPTSRETQYF.

The chain joins TRBV7-2 to TRBJ2-1, with 12 bases lining up with TRBD2. The CDR3 length is 16 residues. The germline V gene encodes CDR1 SGHTA and CDR2 FQGNSA. With 5 bases clipped from V and 7 bases from J, the junction kept 9 bases outside the gene matches. The CDR3 is CASSRLLAGGQNEQFF. The CDR3 bases are TGTGCCAGCAGCCGACTTCTAGCGGGAGGGCAAAATGAGCAGTTCTTC.

This clonotype was recorded a few times. The V and J genes are TRBV15 and TRBJ1-1, with a weak D call TRBD1 (5 bases). The V end was cut by 8 bases, the J end by 4 bases, with 8 bases between. The CDR3 has 11 amino acids. Germline loops: CDR1 LNHNV, CDR2 YYDKDF (reference sequence). The DNA of the CDR3 is TGTGCCACCCTTAGGGGCACTGAAGCTTTCTTT. Translating it yields CATLRGTEAFF.

V is TRBV6-2 or TRBV6-3 and J is TRBJ2-1, with a possible D match to TRBD2 (5 bases). CDR3 length: 15 residues. CDR1 is MNHEY, CDR2 SVGEGT, per germline. Deletions cut 5 bases from V and 2 bases from J, with 13 bases between. Here the CDR3 reads CASSPIEGAYNEQFF. For the CDR3, the DNA is TGTGCCAGCAGTCCCATCGAGGGAGCCTACAATGAGCAGTTCTTC.

This clonotype was observed a few times. The V gene is TRBV5-4, the J gene TRBJ2-7; TRBD2 agrees at 7 bases. Trimming cost V 4 bases and J 4 bases; bases outside gene matches: 11. The germline V gene encodes CDR1 SGHNT and CDR2 YYREEE (reference sequence). The CDR3 sequence is 15 residues long. In DNA, the CDR3 is TGTGCCAGCAGCCGGGGTGCTGACGGGAGGTACGAGCAGTACTTC. Protein product: CASSRGADGRYEQYF. The full variable domain, completed using reference TRBV5-4 and TRBJ2-7, is ETGVTQSPTHLIKTRGQQVTLRCSSQSGHNTVSWYQQALGQGPQFIFQYYREEENGRGNFPPRFSGLQFPNYSSELNVNALELDDSALYLCASSRGADGRYEQYFGPGTRLTVT.

The CDR3 is CASSLSGAGTNEKLFF. DNA of the CDR3: TGTGCCAGCAGTTTATCGGGGGCCGGAACTAATGAAAAACTGTTTTTT. The rearrangement joins TRBV28 to TRBJ1-4, with a possible D match to TRBD1 (6 bases). Trimming took off 1 base at V and 1 base at J, with 10 bases between the two ends. The V gene's germline CDR1 is MDHEN and CDR2 SYDVKM. This CDR3 region has 16 residues.

The chain is built from TRBV6-2 or TRBV6-3 and TRBJ1-5, with no clear D. The CDR3 is 14 amino acids. The V and J ends lost 0 bases and 5 bases respectively, with 8 bases between them. CDR1 and CDR2 (germline): MNHEY, SVGEGT. The CDR3 spells CASSYSSPDQPQHF. Written as DNA, the CDR3 is TGTGCCAGCAGTTACTCGAGCCCGGATCAGCCCCAGCATTTT.

V and J are TRBV6-1 and TRBJ2-2, with a weak D call TRBD2 (5 bases). This CDR3 comprises 15 residues. Germline-derived CDR1 and CDR2 are MNHNS and SASEGT. Trimming removed 3 bases at V and 2 bases at J, with 10 bases between. DNA of the CDR3: TGTGCCAGCAGTGAGAGGGTGTCAAACACCGGGGAGCTGTTTTTT. Translated: CASSERVSNTGELFF.

The V and J genes are TRBV7-2 and TRBJ2-5; perhaps TRBD1 as D (6 bases). V was shortened by 5 bases and J by 7 bases, with 14 bases between the two germline ends. The CDR3 is 13 amino acids. Germline values: CDR1 SGHTA, CDR2 FQGNSA. CDR3 amino acids: CASSQTGLGTQYF. The DNA of the CDR3 is TGTGCCAGCAGCCAAACAGGGTTAGGGACCCAGTACTTC.

The chain joins TRBV7-4 to TRBJ1-2; TRBD1 is a possible D gene (6 bases). This CDR3 spans 14 amino acids. Germline CDR1 and CDR2: SGHVT and SQSDAQ. Trimming pared 8 bases from V and 1 base from J, leaving 14 bases between. The chain's CDR3 is CASSQGGGNYGYTF. As DNA, the CDR3 is TGTGCCAGCTCACAAGGGGGGGGTAACTATGGCTACACCTTC. The whole variable domain, filled in from reference TRBV7-4 and TRBJ1-2, reads GAGVSQSPRYKVAKRGRDVALRCDSISGHVTLYWYRQTLGQGSEVLTYSQSDAQRDKSGRPSGRFSAERPERSVSTLKIQRTEQGDSAVYLCASSQGGGNYGYTFGSGTRLTVV.

The chain uses TRBV6-5 and TRBJ2-7, with D maybe TRBD1 (5 bases). This CDR3 contains 15 residues. Between the trimmed V and J ends, which lost 2 bases and 2 bases, there was a span of 13 bases. Germline-derived CDR1 and CDR2 are MNHEY and SVGAGI. CDR3 sequence: CASSYGPGITYEQYF. The CDR3 DNA is TGTGCCAGCAGTTACGGTCCAGGGATCACCTACGAGCAGTACTTC.

The sample holds a few counts of this clonotype. The J gene is TRBJ2-5, the V gene TRBV7-2, with TRBD2 as a possible D gene (6 bases). Per the germline V gene, CDR1 is SGHTA and CDR2 is FQGNSA. CDR3 length: 15 residues. V shed 3 bases and J shed 7 bases, with 18 bases lying between them. The CDR3, as DNA: TGTGCCAGCAGCTTTAGCGGAAACCGTGGGATGACCCAGTACTTC. Its translation is CASSFSGNRGMTQYF.

This clonotype was recorded at least ten times. The chain is built from TRBV7-2 and TRBJ1-2; D is uncertain. CDR3 length: 13 amino acids. Germline V gene sequence: CDR1 SGHTA, CDR2 FQGNSA. Trimming stripped 7 bases from V and 10 bases from J, with 19 bases between. The CDR3 DNA sequence: TGTGCCAGCACCACCAGGATTGCGCTTGACTACACCTTC. This gives the protein CASTTRIALDYTF.

There are a few counts of this clonotype. For the CDR3, the DNA is TGTGCCAGCAGCCACCCGGGACTAGTTAACAATGAGCAGTTCTTC. Its translation: CASSHPGLVNNEQFF. The chain has TRBV7-2 and TRBJ2-1; TRBD2 matches 8 bases. The V gene's germline CDR1 is SGHTA and CDR2 FQGNSA. The CDR3 loop spans 15 amino acids. The V segment lost 5 bases and the J segment 5 bases; nucleotides outside the gene matches: 8.

This clonotype has only a few counts. The chain combines TRBV11-3 with TRBJ2-7, with TRBD1 matching 8 bases. The CDR3 contains 17 residues. Germline CDR1 SGHNT, CDR2 YENEEA. With 1 base clipped from V and 5 bases from J, the junction kept 13 bases outside the gene matches. CDR3 amino acids: CASSLAPPRQGSHEQYF. The CDR3, as DNA: TGTGCCAGCAGCTTAGCCCCCCCGAGACAGGGGTCCCACGAGCAGTACTTC.

This clonotype has a count of ten or more. This chain connects TRBV10-3 to TRBJ2-5; the match to TRBD2 covers 12 bases. The V gene's germline CDR1 is ENHRY and CDR2 SYGVKD. The CDR3 has 15 residues. V gave up 4 bases and J gave up 5 bases; unmatched junction bases: 5. This chain's CDR3 is CAISGLAGDGETQYF. CDR3 nucleotides: TGTGCCATCAGTGGACTAGCGGGAGATGGGGAGACCCAGTACTTC.

This clonotype turned up a few times. The chain has TRBV18 and TRBJ2-5, with 10 nucleotides matching TRBD1. V trimming: 3 bases; J trimming: 4 bases; junction bases outside the gene matches: 5. This CDR3 contains 15 residues. Germline-derived CDR1 and CDR2 are KGHSH and LQKENI. The CDR3, as DNA: TGTGCCAGCTCACCGACAGGGGGCTCGGGAGAGACCCAGTACTTC. Translating it yields CASSPTGGSGETQYF.